Reported below is one TCR beta chain. The data are from a study of blood T cell repertoires in COVID-19. Per the original data handling: By means of reference gene primer amplification, nucleated cell counts were estimated. Clones were sequenced by immunoSEQ multiplex PCR, and TCRdb holds only the in-frame ones, with some missing. V, J and clone size are taken as reported in that table, and D and trimming were inferred from the DNA itself. Of roughly 200,000 clones in the sample, under 90% were seen once. CDR1 and CDR2 (germline): LGHDT, YNNKEL (reference sequence). This CDR3 is built from 15 residues. The germline V and J ends were trimmed by 1 base and 9 bases, with 18 bases remaining between them.

The rearrangement joins TRBV3-1 (or the pseudogene TRBV3-2) to TRBJ2-5; possible D gene TRBD2, 6 bases. The receptor comes from a woman over 75 with COVID-19, enrolled during active disease. The sequencing sample was made of peripheral blood. The CDR3 here is CASSQVGLSRVAQYF. In nucleotides, the CDR3 is TGTGCCAGCAGCCAAGTGGGACTTAGCAGAGTGGCCCAGTACTTC.